Below, 9 T cell receptor beta chains from the same sample are listed, as sequenced in a study of blood T cell repertoires in COVID-19. Only in-frame clones appear in the TCRdb table, and some are missing; sequencing was by immunoSEQ multiplex PCR. The data show 100,000 or so clones, 82% seen once. The sequenced sample was peripheral blood. Receptors originate from a man older than 75 with acute or convalescent COVID-19.

The chain carries TRBV5-6 and TRBJ2-7; TRBD1 might be the D (5 bases). V was cut by 2 bases and J by 3 bases, with 15 bases left in between. The germline V gene has CDR1 SGHDT and CDR2 YYEEEE. The CDR3 length is 15 residues. In DNA form, the CDR3 reads TGTGCCAGCAGCTTTTGGGCCCAGACAGACTACGAGCAGTACTTC. This sequence encodes CASSFWAQTDYEQYF.

This chain uses TRBV7-9 with TRBJ2-7; perhaps TRBD1 as D (6 bases). The CDR3 has 13 amino acids. CDR1 SEHNR and CDR2 FQNEAQ come from the germline V gene (reference sequence). The V end was cut by 1 base, the J end by 5 bases, with 9 bases between. The CDR3 coding sequence is TGTGCCAGCAGCTTAGGTTCAGGGGACGAGCAGTACTTC. Protein sequence: CASSLGSGDEQYF.

The V gene is TRBV7-2, the J gene TRBJ2-3; 8 bases are a match to TRBD2. The CDR3 totals 14 residues. V lost 2 bases, J lost 5 bases, and 3 bases stayed unmatched. Germline V gene sequence: CDR1 SGHTA, CDR2 FQGNSA. The CDR3 sequence is CASSLQLAGDTQYF. The DNA of the CDR3 is TGTGCCAGCAGCTTACAGCTAGCGGGAGATACGCAGTATTTT.

The CDR3 nucleotides read TGCGCCAGCAGCTTGAGTCCAGGACAGGATTACGAGCAGTACTTC. It codes for CASSLSPGQDYEQYF. The rearrangement links TRBV5-1 to TRBJ2-7, with TRBD1 matching over 7 bases. The junction had 8 bases not matched to a gene; V was cut back by 1 base and J by 4 bases. Germline V lookup: CDR1 SGHRS, CDR2 YFSETQ. The CDR3 runs 15 residues. The whole variable domain, filled in from reference TRBV5-1 and TRBJ2-7, reads KAGVTQTPRYLIKTRGQQVTLSCSPISGHRSVSWYQQTPGQGLQFLFEYFSETQRNKGNFPGRFSGRQFSNSRSEMNVSTLELGDSALYLCASSLSPGQDYEQYFGPGTRLTVT.

The V and J genes are TRBV6-2 or TRBV6-3 and TRBJ1-5; 9 bases agree with TRBD1. This CDR3 comprises 14 residues. Germline loops: CDR1 MNHEY, CDR2 SVGEGT. V was clipped by 5 bases and J by 5 bases; unmatched bases: 4. The CDR3 nucleotides are TGTGCCAGCAGTAGAACAGGGGGCCATCAGCCCCAGCATTTT. Translated, it gives CASSRTGGHQPQHF.

V is TRBV15 and J is TRBJ2-5, with D possibly TRBD2 on 5 matching bases. Per germline, CDR1 LNHNV and CDR2 YYDKDF (reference sequence). The CDR3 runs to 15 residues. Trimming cost V 1 base and J 2 bases, with 11 bases left between them. The CDR3 loop reads CATSRVDTGQETQYF. As DNA, the CDR3 is TGTGCCACCAGCAGAGTAGACACGGGACAAGAGACCCAGTACTTC.

This chain links TRBV18 with TRBJ2-7; 7 nucleotides line up with TRBD2. V was clipped by 2 bases and J by 6 bases; unmatched bases: 7. The germline V gene has CDR1 KGHSH and CDR2 LQKENI. This CDR3 region has 14 residues. DNA for the CDR3: TGTGCCAGCTCACCAGACCGAGGACTAGTCGAGCAGTACTTC. Its translation is CASSPDRGLVEQYF.

This clone occurred once. This rearrangement joins TRBV19 to TRBJ2-7; 9 bases fit TRBD1. Germline CDR1 and CDR2: LNHDA and SQIVND (reference sequence). The CDR3 is 14 residues long. The V and J ends lost 6 bases and 6 bases, in that order; junction bases with no gene match: 9. The CDR3 protein is CASRGRGQGIEQYF. The CDR3 nucleotides are TGTGCCAGTAGGGGTAGGGGACAGGGCATCGAGCAGTACTTC.

This chain joins TRBV30 and TRBJ2-5, with D possibly TRBD2 on 5 matching bases. This CDR3 is 12 amino acids long. Trimming took 5 bases from V and 1 from J, leaving 8 bases between them. The V gene's germline CDR1 is GTSNPN and CDR2 SVGIG (reference sequence). The CDR3, as DNA: TGTGCCTGGTCGGGGATCCAAGAGACCCAGTACTTC. Its protein product is CAWSGIQETQYF.